This TCR beta chain emerged from a study of shared T cell receptors in the human thymus listed by TCRdb under 2021. Regarding the study in general: The study examined how the human thymus generates shared, self-reactive T-cell receptor alpha chains.

Notes on this clone: Its antigen remains undetermined. Per-base quality was not reported, and no clone a single base away is much larger than it.

Library method: the immunoSEQ multiplex PCR assay. TCRdb obtained this table from immuneACCESS and retained in-frame rearrangements with V and J assigned. These tables miss some clones; where compared with another copy, unresolved V genes account for less than half of the shortfall, and the remainder is unexplained. A total of hundreds of thousands of clones appear in this sample, roughly 90% of them only once. The top ten clones comprise roughly 0.0097% of the sample. V trim: 5 bases; J trim: 3 bases; unmatched bases: 13. From a lookup of the germline V gene, CDR1 and CDR2 are SGHVS and FQNEAQ. The CDR3 numbers 17 residues from cysteine through phenylalanine. CDR3 DNA only is kept here, 51 bases in frame from base 1. The data were also submitted as part of a second study, on human thymus T cells. As the second study states: Donors were immunologically healthy infants undergoing open corrective cardiac surgery for congenital heart defects in Finland. Thymus tissue was collected as surgical resects that were removed during corrective cardiac surgery. Both the thymic and the peripheral blood repertoires appeared to show biased V and J gene segment usage. The related research reported highly overlapping thymic TCR repertoires among unrelated individuals. The study used under 10 infant thymus samples plus four related peripheral blood samples to characterize TCR alpha and beta repertoires. Donor ages ranging from roughly 6 to 244 days were recorded, and six or seven male and a couple of female infants were included in the cohort. Thymocytes were freed from the tissue by mechanical means and kept at -70 degrees C as pellets of about 8.5-34 million cells. A QIAsymphony instrument was used to extract genomic DNA from the frozen cell pellets. The immunoSEQ multiplex PCR assay was used to amplify the TCRB and TCRAD loci from a standardized amount of quality-controlled genomic DNA. The amplicons spanned the V(D)J region and were long enough to cover the CDR3 and allow V and J genes to be identified. Amplicon sequencing was performed on an Illumina platform through the commercial immunoSEQ service. Primer bias and sequencing errors were corrected as previously described, and TCRAD and TCRB definitions were based on the IMGT database. Analysis of the repertoires was done with immunoSEQ Analyzer 3.0 and VDJTools and included basic statistics, V/J segment usage, diversity estimates, rarefaction and pairwise overlap. Diversity was estimated using the Chao1, ChaoE, Efron-Thisted, Shannon and inverse Simpson indices, and was also estimated on datasets down-sampled to the size of the smallest sample. For repertoire overlap, CDR3 nucleotide sequence, V gene and J gene had to match strictly, and clustering was done by Jaccard-based multidimensional scaling. On average, thymus samples yielded hundreds of thousands of unique TCRB clonotypes, whereas blood samples yielded about 80,000.

This TCR came from a boy under two years old with a congenital heart defect. Donor details come from another sample of the same person, matched by shared clones. Here the chain combines TRBV7-8 and TRBJ2-7, and 10 bases in between align with TRBD2. Sequencing was performed on thymocytes. The CDR3 corresponds to CASSIPIGLAARYEQYF. The nucleotide sequence reads TGTGCCAGCAGCATACCTATTGGACTAGCGGCCCGCTACGAGCAGTACTTC.